These T cell receptor beta chains were read from a single sample in a study of blood T cell repertoires in COVID-19. Measured with immunoSEQ multiplex PCR; TCRdb has only the in-frame clones, and not every one. The sample records about 100,000 clones, just under 80% being singletons. Sequencing used peripheral blood. All receptors come from a woman in her sixties or seventies with acute or convalescent COVID-19. Each CDR3 is given with its conserved first and last residue.

v_gene,j_gene,CDR3aa
TRBV6-5,TRBJ1-4,CASIGGVEKLFF
TRBV4-2,TRBJ1-3,CASSQTTGLFGFGNTIYF
TRBV19,TRBJ2-3,CASSRPRGATDTQYF
TRBV3-1/TRBV3-2,TRBJ2-3,CASSQDRGSRSTDTQYF
TRBV19,TRBJ1-1,CASGTGKAFF
TRBV5-5,TRBJ2-7,CASSLFGRTGTYEQYF
TRBV6-1,TRBJ1-4,CASSEALVEGFREKLFF
TRBV30,TRBJ2-3,CAWRTPGDTQYF
TRBV5-5,TRBJ2-2,CASSLDGVQNTGELFF
TRBV5-1,TRBJ1-2,CASSLDGGTGYGYTF
TRBV3-1/TRBV3-2,TRBJ1-2,CASSQGEFGYTF
TRBV30,TRBJ2-5,CAWSDRGEGTQYF
TRBV9,TRBJ2-6,CASSPSRGTVSGANVLTF
TRBV10-3,TRBJ1-6,CAISESGGENSPLHF
TRBV19,TRBJ2-7,CASGQEYSEQYF